The present T cell receptor beta chain was sequenced within a study of blood T cell repertoires in COVID-19. As for the study in general: There were acute and convalescent COVID-19 samples, and they came from the United States, Italy and Spain. In each case, the material was cDNA or gDNA derived from T cells, B-cell-depleted T cells, or PBMCs.

Trimming removed 6 bases from V and 4 bases from J; junction bases left unmatched: 19. In germline, CDR1 is MDHEN, CDR2 SYDVKM. The CDR3 is made up of 19 amino acids. Original processing methods: The assay estimated nucleated cells by amplifying reference gene primers. TCRdb's table, derived via immunoSEQ multiplex PCR, lists solely in-frame clones and lacks some. The V and J calls and clone size come from that table; D and trimming were worked out from the DNA. The data show approximately 240,000 clones, less than 85% seen once. Sequences were obtained from peripheral blood. The sequence was obtained from a woman older than 75 with active or convalescent COVID-19. The chain combines TRBV28 with TRBJ1-5; 9 bases map to TRBD1. The CDR3 protein is CASSPGSGQGLNPNQPQHF. The CDR3 coding sequence is TGTGCCAGCAGCCCCGGGTCCGGACAGGGGTTAAACCCTAATCAGCCCCAGCATTTT.